Many counts were recorded for the clone carrying this TCR beta chain. Its antigen is not known. J lost 4 bases, V lost 7 bases, and 4 bases had no gene match. The germline V gene encodes CDR1 LNHNV and CDR2 YYDKDF (reference sequence). The CDR3 sequence is 13 residues long. This entry belongs to a study of spatial heterogeneity in lung cancer. General study points: The recorded estimate of tumor T cell coverage is around 7.7% for alpha chains and about 13% for beta chains. How many expanded intratumoral alpha and beta TCRs were present tracked the tumor mutation count, which was a count of nonsynonymous mutations.

TCRdb processed the 5' RACE reads anew with MiXCR; each CDR3 protein has one entry. Here the sample spans about 5,100 distinct CDR3 sequences, about 7.1% being singletons. The time point: sample taken at primary tumor resection. The rearrangement uses TRBV15 and TRBJ2-1, with 7 positions matching TRBD1. The input for sequencing was lung tumor tissue, taken at surgery. This receptor was taken from a male donor with early-stage non-small cell lung cancer. The CDR3: CATTETGYNEQFF. The CDR3 DNA is TGTGCCACCACCGAGACAGGGTACAATGAGCAGTTCTTC. The whole variable domain, filled in from reference TRBV15 and TRBJ2-1, reads DAMVIQNPRYQVTQFGKPVTLSCSQTLNHNVMYWYQQKSSQAPKLLFHYYDKDFNNEADTPDNFQSRRPNTSFCFLDIRSPGLGDTAMYLCATTETGYNEQFFGPGTRLTVL.